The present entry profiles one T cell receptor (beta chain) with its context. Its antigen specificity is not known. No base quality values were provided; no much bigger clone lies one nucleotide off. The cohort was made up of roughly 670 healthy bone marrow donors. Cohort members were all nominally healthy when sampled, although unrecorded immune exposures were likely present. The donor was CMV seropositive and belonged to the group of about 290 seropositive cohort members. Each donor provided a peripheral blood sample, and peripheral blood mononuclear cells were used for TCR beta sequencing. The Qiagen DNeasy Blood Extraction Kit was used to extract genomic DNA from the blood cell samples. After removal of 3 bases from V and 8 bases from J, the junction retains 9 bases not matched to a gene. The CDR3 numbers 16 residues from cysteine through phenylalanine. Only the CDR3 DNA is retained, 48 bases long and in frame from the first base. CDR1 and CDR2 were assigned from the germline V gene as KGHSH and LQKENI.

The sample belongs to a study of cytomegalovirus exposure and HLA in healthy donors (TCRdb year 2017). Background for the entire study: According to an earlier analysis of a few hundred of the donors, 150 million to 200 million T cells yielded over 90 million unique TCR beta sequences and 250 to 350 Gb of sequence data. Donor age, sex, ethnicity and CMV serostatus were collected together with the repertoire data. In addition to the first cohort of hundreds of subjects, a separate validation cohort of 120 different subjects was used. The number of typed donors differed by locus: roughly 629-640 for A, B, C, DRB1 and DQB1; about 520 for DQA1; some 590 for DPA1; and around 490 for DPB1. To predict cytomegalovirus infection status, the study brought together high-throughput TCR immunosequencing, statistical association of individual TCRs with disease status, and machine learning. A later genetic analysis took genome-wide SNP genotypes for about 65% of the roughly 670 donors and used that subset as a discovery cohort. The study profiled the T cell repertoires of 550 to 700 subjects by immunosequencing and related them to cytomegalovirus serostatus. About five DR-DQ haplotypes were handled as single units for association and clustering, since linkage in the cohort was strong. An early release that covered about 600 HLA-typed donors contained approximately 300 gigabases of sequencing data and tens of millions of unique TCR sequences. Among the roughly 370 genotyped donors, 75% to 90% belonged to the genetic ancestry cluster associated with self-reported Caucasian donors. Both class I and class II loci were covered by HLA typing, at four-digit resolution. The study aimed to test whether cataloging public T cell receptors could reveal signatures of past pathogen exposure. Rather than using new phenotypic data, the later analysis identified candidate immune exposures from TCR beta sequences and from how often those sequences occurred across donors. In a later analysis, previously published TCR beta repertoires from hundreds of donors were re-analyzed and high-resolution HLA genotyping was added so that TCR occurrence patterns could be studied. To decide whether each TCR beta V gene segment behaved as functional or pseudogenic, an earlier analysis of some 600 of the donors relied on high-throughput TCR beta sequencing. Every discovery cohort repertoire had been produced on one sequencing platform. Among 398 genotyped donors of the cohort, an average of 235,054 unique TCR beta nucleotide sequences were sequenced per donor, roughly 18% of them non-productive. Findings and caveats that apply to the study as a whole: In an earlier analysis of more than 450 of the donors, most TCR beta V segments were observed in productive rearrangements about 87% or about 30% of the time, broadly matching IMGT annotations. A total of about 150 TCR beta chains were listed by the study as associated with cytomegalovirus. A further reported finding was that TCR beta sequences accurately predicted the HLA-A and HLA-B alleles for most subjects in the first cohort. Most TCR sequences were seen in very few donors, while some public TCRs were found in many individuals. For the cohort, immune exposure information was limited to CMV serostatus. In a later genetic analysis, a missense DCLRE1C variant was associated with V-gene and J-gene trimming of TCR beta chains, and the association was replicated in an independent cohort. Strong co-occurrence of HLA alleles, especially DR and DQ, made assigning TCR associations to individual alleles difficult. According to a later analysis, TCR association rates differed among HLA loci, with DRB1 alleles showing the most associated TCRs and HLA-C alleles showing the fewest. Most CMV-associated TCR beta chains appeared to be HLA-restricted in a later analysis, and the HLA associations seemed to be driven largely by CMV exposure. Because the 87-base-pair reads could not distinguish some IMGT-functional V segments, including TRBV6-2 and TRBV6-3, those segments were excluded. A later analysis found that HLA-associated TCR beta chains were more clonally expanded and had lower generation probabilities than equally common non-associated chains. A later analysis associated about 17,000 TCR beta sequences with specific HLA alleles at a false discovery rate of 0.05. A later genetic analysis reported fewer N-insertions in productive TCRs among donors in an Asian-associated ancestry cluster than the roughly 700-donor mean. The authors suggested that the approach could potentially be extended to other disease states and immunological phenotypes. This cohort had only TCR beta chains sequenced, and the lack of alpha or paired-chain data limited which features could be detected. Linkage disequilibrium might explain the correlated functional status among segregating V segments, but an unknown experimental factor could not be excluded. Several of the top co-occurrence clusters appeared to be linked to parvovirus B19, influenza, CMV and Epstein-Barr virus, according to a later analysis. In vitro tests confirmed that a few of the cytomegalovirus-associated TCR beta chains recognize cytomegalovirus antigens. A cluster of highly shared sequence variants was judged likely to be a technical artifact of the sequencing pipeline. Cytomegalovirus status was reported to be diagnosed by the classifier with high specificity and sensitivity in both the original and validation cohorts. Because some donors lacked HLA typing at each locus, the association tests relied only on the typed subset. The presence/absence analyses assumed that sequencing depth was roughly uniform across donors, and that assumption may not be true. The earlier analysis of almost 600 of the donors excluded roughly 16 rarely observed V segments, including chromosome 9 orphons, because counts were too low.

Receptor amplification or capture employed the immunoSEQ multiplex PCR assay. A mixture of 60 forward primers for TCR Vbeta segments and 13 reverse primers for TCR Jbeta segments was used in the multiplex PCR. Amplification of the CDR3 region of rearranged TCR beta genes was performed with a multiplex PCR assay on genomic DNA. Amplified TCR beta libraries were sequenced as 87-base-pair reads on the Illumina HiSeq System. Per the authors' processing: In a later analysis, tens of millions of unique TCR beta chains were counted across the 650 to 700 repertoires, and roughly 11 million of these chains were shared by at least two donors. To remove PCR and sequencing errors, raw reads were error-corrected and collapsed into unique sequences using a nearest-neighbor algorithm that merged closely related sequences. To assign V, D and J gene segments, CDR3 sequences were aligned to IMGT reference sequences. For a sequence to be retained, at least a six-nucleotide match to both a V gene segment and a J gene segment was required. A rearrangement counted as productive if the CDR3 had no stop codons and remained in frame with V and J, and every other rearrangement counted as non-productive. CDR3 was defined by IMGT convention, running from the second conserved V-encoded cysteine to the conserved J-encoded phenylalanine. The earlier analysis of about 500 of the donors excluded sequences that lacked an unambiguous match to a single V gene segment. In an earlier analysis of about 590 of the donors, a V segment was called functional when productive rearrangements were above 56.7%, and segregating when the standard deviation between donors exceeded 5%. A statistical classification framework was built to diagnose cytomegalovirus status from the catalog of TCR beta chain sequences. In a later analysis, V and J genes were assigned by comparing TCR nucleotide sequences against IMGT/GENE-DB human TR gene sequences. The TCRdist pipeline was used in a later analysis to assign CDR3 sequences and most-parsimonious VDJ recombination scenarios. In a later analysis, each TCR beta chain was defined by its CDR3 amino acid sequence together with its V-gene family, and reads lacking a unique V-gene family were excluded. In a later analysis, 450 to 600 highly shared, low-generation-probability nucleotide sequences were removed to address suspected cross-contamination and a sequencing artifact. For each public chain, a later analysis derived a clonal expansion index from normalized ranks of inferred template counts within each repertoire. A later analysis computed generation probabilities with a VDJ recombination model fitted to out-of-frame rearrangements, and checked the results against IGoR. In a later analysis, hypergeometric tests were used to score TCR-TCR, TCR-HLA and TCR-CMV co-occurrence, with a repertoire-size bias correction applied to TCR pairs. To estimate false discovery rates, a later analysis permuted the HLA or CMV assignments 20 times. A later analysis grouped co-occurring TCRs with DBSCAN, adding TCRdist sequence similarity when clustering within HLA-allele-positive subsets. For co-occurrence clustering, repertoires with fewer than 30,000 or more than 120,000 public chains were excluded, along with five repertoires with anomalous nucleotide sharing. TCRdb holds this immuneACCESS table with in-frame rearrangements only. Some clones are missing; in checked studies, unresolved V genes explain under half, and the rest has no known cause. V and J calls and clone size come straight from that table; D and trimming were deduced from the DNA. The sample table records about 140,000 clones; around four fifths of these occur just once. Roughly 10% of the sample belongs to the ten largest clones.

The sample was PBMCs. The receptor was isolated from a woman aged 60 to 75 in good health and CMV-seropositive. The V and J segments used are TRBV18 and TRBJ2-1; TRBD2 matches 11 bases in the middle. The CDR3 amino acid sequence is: CASSPTNSGRGDEQFF. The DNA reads TGTGCCAGCTCACCCACCAATAGCGGGAGGGGCGATGAGCAGTTCTTC.